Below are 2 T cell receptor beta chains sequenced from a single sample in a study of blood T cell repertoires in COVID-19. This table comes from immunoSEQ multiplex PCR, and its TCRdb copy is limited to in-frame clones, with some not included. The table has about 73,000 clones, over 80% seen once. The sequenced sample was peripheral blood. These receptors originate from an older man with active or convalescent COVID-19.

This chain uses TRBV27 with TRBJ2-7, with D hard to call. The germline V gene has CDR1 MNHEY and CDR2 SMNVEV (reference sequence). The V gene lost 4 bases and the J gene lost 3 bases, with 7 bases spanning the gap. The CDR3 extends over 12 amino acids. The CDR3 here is CASSSPVYEQYF. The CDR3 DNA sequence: TGTGCCAGCAGTTCCCCCGTCTACGAGCAGTACTTC.

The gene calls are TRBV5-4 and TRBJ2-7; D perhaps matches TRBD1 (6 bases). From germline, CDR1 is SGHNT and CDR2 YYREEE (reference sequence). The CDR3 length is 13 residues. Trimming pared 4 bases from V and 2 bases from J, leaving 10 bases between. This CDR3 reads CASSLRDTYEQYF. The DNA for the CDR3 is TGTGCCAGCAGCCTACGGGACACCTACGAGCAGTACTTC.